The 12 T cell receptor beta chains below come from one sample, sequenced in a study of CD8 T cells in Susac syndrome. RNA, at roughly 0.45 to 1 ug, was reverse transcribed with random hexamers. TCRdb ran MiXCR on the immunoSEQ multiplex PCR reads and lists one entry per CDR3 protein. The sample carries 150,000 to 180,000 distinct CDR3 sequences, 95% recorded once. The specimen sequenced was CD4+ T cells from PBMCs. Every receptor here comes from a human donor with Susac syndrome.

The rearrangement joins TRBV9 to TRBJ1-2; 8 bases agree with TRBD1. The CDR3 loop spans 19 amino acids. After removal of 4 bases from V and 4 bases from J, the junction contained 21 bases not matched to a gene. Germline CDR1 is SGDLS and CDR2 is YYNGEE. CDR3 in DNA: TGTGCCAGCAGCTCCCGCGGACAGGGCGGTCAAAAGAGCCGCTATGGCTACACCTTC. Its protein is CASSSRGQGGQKSRYGYTF.

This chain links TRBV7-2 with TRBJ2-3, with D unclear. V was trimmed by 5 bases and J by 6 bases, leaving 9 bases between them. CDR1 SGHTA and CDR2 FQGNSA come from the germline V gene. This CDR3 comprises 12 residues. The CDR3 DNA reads TGTGCCAGCAGCCACCCCGTGGATACGCAGTATTTT. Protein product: CASSHPVDTQYF.

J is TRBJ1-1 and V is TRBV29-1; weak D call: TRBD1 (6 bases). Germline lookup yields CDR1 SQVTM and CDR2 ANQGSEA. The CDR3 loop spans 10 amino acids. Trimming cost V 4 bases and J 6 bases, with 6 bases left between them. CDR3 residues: CSVGGPEAFF. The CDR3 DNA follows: TGCAGCGTTGGGGGGCCTGAAGCTTTCTTT.

CDR3 loop: CASSRRGDEMSPLHF. The CDR3, as DNA: TGCGCCAGCAGCAGGCGCGGGGATGAGATGTCACCCCTCCACTTT. The chain recombines TRBV5-1 with TRBJ1-6; D not resolved. V lost 4 bases, J lost 10 bases, and 18 bases lay in between. The CDR3 has 15 residues. In germline, CDR1 is SGHRS, CDR2 YFSETQ.

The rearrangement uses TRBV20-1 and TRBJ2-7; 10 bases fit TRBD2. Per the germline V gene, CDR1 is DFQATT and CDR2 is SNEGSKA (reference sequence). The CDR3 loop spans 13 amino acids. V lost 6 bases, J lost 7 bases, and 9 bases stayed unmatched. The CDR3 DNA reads TGCAGTGCAGAAGCGGGGGGGGCGGATGAGCAGTACTTC. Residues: CSAEAGGADEQYF.

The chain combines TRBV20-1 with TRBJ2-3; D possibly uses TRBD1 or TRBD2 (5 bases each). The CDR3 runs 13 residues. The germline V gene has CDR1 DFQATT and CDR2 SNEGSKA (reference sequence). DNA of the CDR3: TGCAGCGTCGAGAGGGGATTCACAGATACGCAGTATTTT. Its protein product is CSVERGFTDTQYF.

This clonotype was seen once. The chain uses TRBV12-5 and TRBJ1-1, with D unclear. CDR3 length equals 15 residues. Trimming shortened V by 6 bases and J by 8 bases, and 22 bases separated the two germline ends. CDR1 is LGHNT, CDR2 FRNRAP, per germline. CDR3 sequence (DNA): TGTGCTAGTGGGCCCCGACTGGGGAGCGTGGGGGAAGCTTTCTTT. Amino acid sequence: CASGPRLGSVGEAFF.

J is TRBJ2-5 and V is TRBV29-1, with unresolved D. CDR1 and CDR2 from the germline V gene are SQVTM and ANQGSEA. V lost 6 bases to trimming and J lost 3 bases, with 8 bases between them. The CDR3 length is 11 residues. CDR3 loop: CSVHLKETQYF. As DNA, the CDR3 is TGCAGCGTCCATCTGAAAGAGACCCAGTACTTC.

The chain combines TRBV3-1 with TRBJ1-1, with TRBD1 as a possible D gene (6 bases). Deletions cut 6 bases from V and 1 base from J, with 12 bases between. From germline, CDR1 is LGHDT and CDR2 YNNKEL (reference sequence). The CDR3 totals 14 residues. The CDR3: CASRYGTKNTEAFF. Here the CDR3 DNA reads TGTGCCAGCAGGTACGGGACAAAGAACACTGAAGCTTTCTTT.

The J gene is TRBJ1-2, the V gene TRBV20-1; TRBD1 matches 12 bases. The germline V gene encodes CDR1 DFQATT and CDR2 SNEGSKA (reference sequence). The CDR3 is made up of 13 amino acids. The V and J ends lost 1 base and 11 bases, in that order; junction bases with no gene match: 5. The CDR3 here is CSARVGTGGRYTF. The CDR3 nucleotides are TGCAGTGCTAGAGTTGGGACAGGGGGCAGGTACACCTTC.

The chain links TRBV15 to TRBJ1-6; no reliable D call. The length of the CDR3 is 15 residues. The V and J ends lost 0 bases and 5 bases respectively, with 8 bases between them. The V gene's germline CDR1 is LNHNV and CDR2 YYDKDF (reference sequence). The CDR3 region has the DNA TGTGCCACCAGCAGAGATAGTTCACATAATTCACCCCTCCACTTT. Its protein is CATSRDSSHNSPLHF.

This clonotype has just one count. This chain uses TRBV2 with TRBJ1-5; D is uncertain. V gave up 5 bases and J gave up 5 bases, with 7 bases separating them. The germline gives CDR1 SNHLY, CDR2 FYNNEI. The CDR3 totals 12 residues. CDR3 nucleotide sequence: TGTGCCAGCAGTAGCACCGATCAGCCCCAGCATTTT. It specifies CASSSTDQPQHF.